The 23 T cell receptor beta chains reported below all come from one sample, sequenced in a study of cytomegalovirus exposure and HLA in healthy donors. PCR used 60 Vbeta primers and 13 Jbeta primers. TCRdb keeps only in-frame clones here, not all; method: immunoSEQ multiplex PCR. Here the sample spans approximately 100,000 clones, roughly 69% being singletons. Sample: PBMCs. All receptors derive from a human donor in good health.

CDR3 nucleotide sequence: TGTGCCACTCCCAATGAGCAGTTCTTC. This sequence encodes CATPNEQFF. V is TRBV7-9 and J is TRBJ2-1, with D hard to call. Germline assignment: CDR1 SEHNR and CDR2 FQNEAQ (reference sequence). Trimming cost V 10 bases and J 6 bases, with 4 bases left between them. The CDR3 contains 9 residues.

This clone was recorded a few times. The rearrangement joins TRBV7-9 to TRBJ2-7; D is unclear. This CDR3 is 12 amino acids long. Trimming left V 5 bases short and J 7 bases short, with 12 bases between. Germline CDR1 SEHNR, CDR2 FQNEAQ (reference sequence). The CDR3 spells CASSPDFGEQYF. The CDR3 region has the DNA TGTGCCAGCAGCCCTGACTTCGGGGAGCAGTACTTC.

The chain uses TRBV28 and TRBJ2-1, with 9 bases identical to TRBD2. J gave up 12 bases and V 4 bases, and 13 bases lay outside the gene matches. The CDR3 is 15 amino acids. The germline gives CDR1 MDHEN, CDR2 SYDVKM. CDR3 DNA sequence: TGTGCCAGCAGTTCCCCGACTAGCGGTCAGGATGCGCAGTTCTTC. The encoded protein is CASSSPTSGQDAQFF.

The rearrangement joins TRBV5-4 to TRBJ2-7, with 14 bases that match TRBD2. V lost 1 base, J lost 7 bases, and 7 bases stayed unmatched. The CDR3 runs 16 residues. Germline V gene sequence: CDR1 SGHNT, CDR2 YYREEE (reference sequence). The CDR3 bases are TGTGCCAGCAGCTTGAGGGGACTAGCGGGAGTAATTGAGCAGTACTTC. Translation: CASSLRGLAGVIEQYF.

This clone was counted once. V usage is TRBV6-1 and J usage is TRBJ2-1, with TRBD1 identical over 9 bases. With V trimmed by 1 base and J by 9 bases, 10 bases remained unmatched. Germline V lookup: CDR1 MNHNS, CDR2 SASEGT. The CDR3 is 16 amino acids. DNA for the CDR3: TGTGCCAGCAGTGAAGTGGCGGGACAGGGTAACGGTGAGCAGTTCTTC. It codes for CASSEVAGQGNGEQFF.

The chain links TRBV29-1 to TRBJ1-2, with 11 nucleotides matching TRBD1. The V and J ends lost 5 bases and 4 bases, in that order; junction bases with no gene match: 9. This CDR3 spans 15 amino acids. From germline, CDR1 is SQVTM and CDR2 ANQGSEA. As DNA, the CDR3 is TGCAGCGTTCGGGAGGGGACAGGGGGATCCTATGGCTACACCTTC. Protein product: CSVREGTGGSYGYTF.

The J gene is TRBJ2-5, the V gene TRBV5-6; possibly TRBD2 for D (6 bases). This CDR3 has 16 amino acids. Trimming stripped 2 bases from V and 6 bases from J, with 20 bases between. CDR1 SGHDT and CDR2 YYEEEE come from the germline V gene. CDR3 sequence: CASSFPNPGDGKTQYF. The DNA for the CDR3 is TGTGCCAGCAGCTTCCCTAACCCGGGGGACGGTAAGACCCAGTACTTC.

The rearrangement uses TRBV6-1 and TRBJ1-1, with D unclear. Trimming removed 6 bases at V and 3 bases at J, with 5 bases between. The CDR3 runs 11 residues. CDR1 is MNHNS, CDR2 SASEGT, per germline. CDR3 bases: TGTGCCAGCAGGAGGGACACTGAAGCTTTCTTT. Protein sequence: CASRRDTEAFF.

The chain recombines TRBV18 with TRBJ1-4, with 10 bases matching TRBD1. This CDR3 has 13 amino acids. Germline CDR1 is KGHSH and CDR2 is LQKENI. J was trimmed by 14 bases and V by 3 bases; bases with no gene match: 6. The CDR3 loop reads CASSPSGTGALFF. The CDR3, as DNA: TGTGCCAGCTCACCTTCCGGGACAGGGGCCCTGTTTTTT.

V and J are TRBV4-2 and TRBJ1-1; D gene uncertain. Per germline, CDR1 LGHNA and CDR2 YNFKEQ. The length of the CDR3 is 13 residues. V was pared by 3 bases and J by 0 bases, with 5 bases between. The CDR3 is CASSQEMNTEAFF. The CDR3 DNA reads TGTGCCAGCAGCCAGGAGATGAACACTGAAGCTTTCTTT.

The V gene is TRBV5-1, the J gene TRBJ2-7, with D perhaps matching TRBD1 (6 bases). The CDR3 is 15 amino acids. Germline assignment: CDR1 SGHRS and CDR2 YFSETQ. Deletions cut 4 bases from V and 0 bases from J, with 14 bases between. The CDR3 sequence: CASSTSTGYSYEQYF. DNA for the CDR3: TGCGCCAGCAGCACTTCTACAGGGTACTCCTACGAGCAGTACTTC. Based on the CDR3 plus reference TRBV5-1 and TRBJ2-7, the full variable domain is KAGVTQTPRYLIKTRGQQVTLSCSPISGHRSVSWYQQTPGQGLQFLFEYFSETQRNKGNFPGRFSGRQFSNSRSEMNVSTLELGDSALYLCASSTSTGYSYEQYFGPGTRLTVT.

CDR3: CASSIIGPWVSAGSYEQYF. In DNA, the CDR3 is TGTGCCAGCAGTATCATCGGGCCCTGGGTCAGTGCCGGGAGTTACGAGCAGTACTTC. The chain recombines TRBV27 with TRBJ2-5, with D maybe TRBD2 (6 bases). The DNA end lines up better with TRBJ2-7; the J call may be wrong. The CDR3 has 19 residues. CDR1 and CDR2 (germline): MNHEY, SMNVEV (reference sequence).

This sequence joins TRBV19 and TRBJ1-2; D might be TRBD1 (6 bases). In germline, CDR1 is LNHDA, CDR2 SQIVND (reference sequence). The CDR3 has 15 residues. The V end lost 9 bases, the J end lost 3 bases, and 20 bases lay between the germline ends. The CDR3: CASNHMGGPHYGYTF. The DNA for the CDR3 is TGTGCCAGCAACCACATGGGGGGGCCCCACTATGGCTACACCTTC.

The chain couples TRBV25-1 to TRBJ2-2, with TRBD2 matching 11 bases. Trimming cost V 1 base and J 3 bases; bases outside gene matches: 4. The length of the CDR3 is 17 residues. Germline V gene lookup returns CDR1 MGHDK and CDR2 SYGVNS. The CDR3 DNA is TGTGCCAGCAGTGAATCCCTAGCGGGAGGCCACACCGGGGAGCTGTTTTTT. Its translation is CASSESLAGGHTGELFF.

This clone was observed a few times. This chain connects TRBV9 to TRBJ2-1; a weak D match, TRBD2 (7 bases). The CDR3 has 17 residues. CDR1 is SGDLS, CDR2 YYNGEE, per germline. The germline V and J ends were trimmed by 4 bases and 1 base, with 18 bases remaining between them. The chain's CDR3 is CASSPKGRGASYNEQFF. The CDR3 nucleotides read TGTGCCAGCAGCCCGAAGGGTCGGGGGGCGTCCTACAATGAGCAGTTCTTC. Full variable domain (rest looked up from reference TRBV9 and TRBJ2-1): DSGVTQTPKHLITATGQRVTLRCSPRSGDLSVYWYQQSLDQGLQFLIQYYNGEERAKGNILERFSAQQFPDLHSELNLSSLELGDSALYFCASSPKGRGASYNEQFFGPGTRLTVL.

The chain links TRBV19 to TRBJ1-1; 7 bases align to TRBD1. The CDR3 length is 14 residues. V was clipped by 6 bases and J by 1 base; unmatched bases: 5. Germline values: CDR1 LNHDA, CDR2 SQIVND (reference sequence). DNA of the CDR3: TGTGCCAGTAGACCGACAGGGAAGAACACTGAAGCTTTCTTT. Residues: CASRPTGKNTEAFF.

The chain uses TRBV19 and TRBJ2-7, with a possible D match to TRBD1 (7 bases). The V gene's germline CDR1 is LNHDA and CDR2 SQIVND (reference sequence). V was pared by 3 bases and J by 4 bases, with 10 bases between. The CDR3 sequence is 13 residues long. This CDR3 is CASSIRGRYEQYF. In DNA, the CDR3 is TGTGCCAGTAGTATCAGGGGGAGGTACGAGCAGTACTTC.

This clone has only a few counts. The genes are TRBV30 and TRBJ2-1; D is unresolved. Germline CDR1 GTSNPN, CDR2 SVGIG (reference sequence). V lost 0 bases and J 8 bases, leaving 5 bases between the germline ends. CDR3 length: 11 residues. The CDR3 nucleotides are TGTGCCTGGAGTGTACAGTATGAGCAGTTCTTC. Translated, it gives CAWSVQYEQFF. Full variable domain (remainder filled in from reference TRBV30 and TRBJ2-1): SQTIHQWPATLVQPVGSPLSLECTVEGTSNPNLYWYRQAAGRGLQLLFYSVGIGQISSEVPQNLSASRPQDRQFILSSKKLLLSDSGFYLCAWSVQYEQFFGPGTRLTVL.

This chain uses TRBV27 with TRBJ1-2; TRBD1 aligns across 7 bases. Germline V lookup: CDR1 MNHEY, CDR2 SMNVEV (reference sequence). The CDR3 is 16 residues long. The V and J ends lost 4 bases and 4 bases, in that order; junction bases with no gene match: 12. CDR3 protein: CASSSYPTGNPYGYTF. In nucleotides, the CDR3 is TGTGCCAGCAGTTCATATCCGACAGGGAACCCCTATGGCTACACCTTC.

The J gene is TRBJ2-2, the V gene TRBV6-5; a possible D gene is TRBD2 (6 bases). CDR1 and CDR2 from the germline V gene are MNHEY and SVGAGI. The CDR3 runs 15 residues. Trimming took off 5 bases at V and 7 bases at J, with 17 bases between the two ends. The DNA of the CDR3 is TGTGCCAGCAGTGGTATGAGGACTACGAGCGGGGAGCTGTTTTTT. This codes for CASSGMRTTSGELFF.

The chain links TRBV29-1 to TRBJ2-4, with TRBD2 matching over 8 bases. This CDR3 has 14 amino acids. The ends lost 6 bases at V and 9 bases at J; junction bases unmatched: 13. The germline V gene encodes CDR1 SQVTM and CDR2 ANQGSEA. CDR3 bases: TGCAGCGTGGGGGAGAGGACGGGAGGGGTCATTCAGTACTTC. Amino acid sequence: CSVGERTGGVIQYF.

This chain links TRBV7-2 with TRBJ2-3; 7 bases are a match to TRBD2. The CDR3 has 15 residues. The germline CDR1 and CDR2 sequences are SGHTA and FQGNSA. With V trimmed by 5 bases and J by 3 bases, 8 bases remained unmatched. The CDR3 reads CASSPGLVSTDTQYF. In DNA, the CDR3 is TGTGCCAGCAGCCCTGGACTAGTTAGTACAGATACGCAGTATTTT.

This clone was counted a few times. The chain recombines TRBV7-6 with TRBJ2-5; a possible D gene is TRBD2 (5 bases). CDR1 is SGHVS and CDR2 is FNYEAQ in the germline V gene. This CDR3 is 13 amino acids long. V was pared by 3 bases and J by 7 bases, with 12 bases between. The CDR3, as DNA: TGTGCCAGCAGCTTGGAGGCCCGAGGGACCCAGTACTTC. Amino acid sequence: CASSLEARGTQYF. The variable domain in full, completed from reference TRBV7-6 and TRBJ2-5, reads GAGVSQSPRYKVTKRGQDVALRCDPISGHVSLYWYRQALGQGPEFLTYFNYEAQQDKSGLPNDRFSAERPEGSISTLTIQRTEQRDSAMYRCASSLEARGTQYFGPGTRLLVL.